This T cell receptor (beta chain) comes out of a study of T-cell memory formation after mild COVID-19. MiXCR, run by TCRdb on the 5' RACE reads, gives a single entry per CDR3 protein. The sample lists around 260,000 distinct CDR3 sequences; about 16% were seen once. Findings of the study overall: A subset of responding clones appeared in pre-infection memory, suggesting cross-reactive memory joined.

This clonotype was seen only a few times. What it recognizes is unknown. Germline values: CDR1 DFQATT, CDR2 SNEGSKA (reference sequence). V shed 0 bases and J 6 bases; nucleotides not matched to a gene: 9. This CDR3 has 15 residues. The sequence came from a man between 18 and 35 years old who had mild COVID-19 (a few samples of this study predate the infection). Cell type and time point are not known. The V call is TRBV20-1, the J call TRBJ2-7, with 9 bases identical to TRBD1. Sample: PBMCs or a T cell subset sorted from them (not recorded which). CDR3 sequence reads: CSARDPGQGLGEQYV. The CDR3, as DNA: TGCAGTGCTAGAGACCCGGGACAGGGCCTCGGCGAGCAGTACGTC.